Listed here is a single TCR beta chain. The antigen is unknown. Amplified regions were TCR beta CDR3 sequences from RNA transcripts. In the first-round RT-PCR of the TCR CDR3, the HTBI primer set was used. TCRdb fed the multiplex PCR reads into MiXCR, producing one record per CDR3 protein. The table includes approximately 400,000 distinct CDR3 sequences, 15% to 19% detected once. These data come from a study of T cells in Graves' hyperthyroidism and ophthalmopathy. Study-wide findings and caveats: The model forecast ophthalmopathy, anticipating it by a median approximately 6 months before onset. Blood also carried most thyroid clonotypes expanded above 0.001.

This blood was taken when hyperthyroidism was first diagnosed, before any ophthalmopathy symptoms existed. The germline V gene has CDR1 SGHDT and CDR2 YYEEEE. The CDR3 is made up of 16 amino acids. Trimming cost V 0 bases and J 4 bases; bases outside gene matches: 7. The sequencing input was blood. This chain uses TRBV5-6 with TRBJ2-3, with 8 nucleotides matching TRBD2. The clonotype was recovered from a woman aged 18-35 years with Graves' hyperthyroidism that later progressed to Graves' ophthalmopathy. Written as DNA, the CDR3 is TGTGCCAGCAGCTTGGGCGGGGGGAGCTTAGCAGATACGCAGTATTTT. Translating gives CASSLGGGSLADTQYF. The variable domain in full, with the rest retrieved from reference TRBV5-6 and TRBJ2-3, is DAGVTQSPTHLIKTRGQQVTLRCSPKSGHDTVSWYQQALGQGPQFIFQYYEEEERQRGNFPDRFSGHQFPNYSSELNVNALLLGDSALYLCASSLGGGSLADTQYFGPGTRLTVL.